This passage covers 25 T cell receptor beta chains from one sample sequenced in a study of shared clonotypes between healthy human individuals. Profiling relied on immunoSEQ multiplex PCR, and the TCRdb table lists in-frame clones only, not all of them. The sample yields under 850,000 clones, about 91% seen once. CD45RO-negative cells were positively selected for CCR7, leaving out terminally differentiated effector memory CD45RA+ cells. Sequenced sample: naive CD8+ T cells sorted from blood. These receptors originate from a man aged 25 to 40 in good health.

The chain recombines TRBV28 with TRBJ2-1; 10 nucleotides match TRBD2. Germline CDR1 and CDR2: MDHEN and SYDVKM. J gave up 8 bases and V 4 bases, and 8 bases lay outside the gene matches. CDR3 length: 15 amino acids. The CDR3 sequence is CASSSRTSGMDEQFF. The CDR3 DNA is TGTGCCAGCAGTTCCCGGACTAGCGGTATGGATGAGCAGTTCTTC.

The rearrangement uses TRBV28 and TRBJ1-5; D remains ambiguous. This CDR3 is built from 17 residues. Germline CDR1 MDHEN, CDR2 SYDVKM. Trimming stripped 3 bases from V and 6 bases from J, with 21 bases between. CDR3 in DNA: TGTGCCAGCAGTTTTCGCCCGACGTACGAAGCTGGTCAGCCCCAGCATTTT. The encoded protein is CASSFRPTYEAGQPQHF.

As DNA, the CDR3 is TGTGCCAGCAGCTTAGCTGGGGCTGACAGTCCCTACGAGCAGTACTTC. It codes for CASSLAGADSPYEQYF. The chain is built from TRBV7-6 and TRBJ2-7, with a possible D match to TRBD1 (5 bases). V was shortened by 0 bases and J by 2 bases, with 14 bases between the two germline ends. CDR3 length: 16 residues. Germline CDR1 is SGHVS and CDR2 is FNYEAQ.

The V call is TRBV4-1, the J call TRBJ2-3, with TRBD2 matching over 9 bases. The CDR3 consists of 16 residues. Trimming cost V 1 base and J 3 bases; bases outside gene matches: 5. Germline assignment: CDR1 MGHRA and CDR2 YSYEKL. For the CDR3, the DNA is TGCGCCAGCAGCCAAGTCGGAGCGGGAGGTACAGATACGCAGTATTTT. Translated: CASSQVGAGGTDTQYF.

V usage is TRBV4-2 and J usage is TRBJ2-2; no clear D. Trimming left V 0 bases short and J 0 bases short, with 14 bases between. CDR1 is LGHNA and CDR2 is YNFKEQ in the germline V gene. The CDR3 extends over 18 amino acids. CDR3 DNA sequence: TGTGCCAGCAGCCAAGAGGGCAGGCACATCGCGAACACCGGGGAGCTGTTTTTT. Amino acids: CASSQEGRHIANTGELFF.

This rearrangement joins TRBV9 to TRBJ2-1; D assignment may be TRBD1 or TRBD2 (5 bases each). This CDR3 spans 14 amino acids. Trimming shortened V by 0 bases and J by 9 bases, and 13 bases separated the two germline ends. CDR1 and CDR2 from the germline V gene are SGDLS and YYNGEE. CDR3 nucleotides: TGTGCCAGCAGCGTAGCTTGGGGGAAAAGTGAGCAGTTCTTC. Encoded protein: CASSVAWGKSEQFF.

This chain's CDR3 is CAWHRDRDYSGELFF. CDR3 bases: TGTGCCTGGCACCGGGACAGGGATTATTCCGGGGAGCTGTTTTTT. V usage is TRBV30 and J usage is TRBJ2-2; 9 bases are shared with TRBD1. CDR3 size: 15 residues. The junction had 10 bases not matched to a gene; V was cut back by 5 bases and J by 6 bases. Germline V gene sequence: CDR1 GTSNPN, CDR2 SVGIG (reference sequence).

Comment on this clone: The same CDR3 arises from other DNA sequences in this sample as well. Written as DNA, the CDR3 is TGTGCCAGCAGCTTGATAGGACAGCCCCAGCATTTT. Translated: CASSLIGQPQHF. The rearrangement links TRBV7-9 to TRBJ1-5; D ambiguous. CDR3 length: 12 amino acids. Trimming pared 3 bases from V and 7 bases from J, leaving 7 bases between. The germline V gene has CDR1 SEHNR and CDR2 FQNEAQ (reference sequence).

V usage is TRBV7-9 and J usage is TRBJ2-1; 7 nucleotides align to TRBD1. With 3 bases clipped from V and 4 bases from J, the junction kept 9 bases outside the gene matches. CDR1 is SEHNR and CDR2 is FQNEAQ in the germline V gene (reference sequence). The CDR3 consists of 16 residues. CDR3 protein: CASSLRGQGNYNEQFF. The CDR3 nucleotides are TGTGCCAGCAGCTTGAGGGGGCAAGGGAATTACAATGAGCAGTTCTTC.

This chain connects TRBV19 to TRBJ1-5; TRBD1 matches at 9 bases. The CDR3 consists of 15 residues. Germline V gene data show CDR1 as LNHDA and CDR2 as SQIVND (reference sequence). Trimming at V came to 6 bases and at J to 4 bases, leaving 7 bases not matched to a gene. The CDR3 sequence is CASSKTGQGNQPQHF. CDR3 sequence (DNA): TGTGCCAGTAGCAAAACCGGACAGGGGAATCAGCCCCAGCATTTT.

This clone was observed a single time. The chain is built from TRBV15 and TRBJ1-2; D perhaps matches TRBD1 (6 bases). CDR1 is LNHNV, CDR2 YYDKDF, per germline (reference sequence). The V end was cut by 1 base, the J end by 4 bases, with 22 bases between. The CDR3 is made up of 18 amino acids. The CDR3 here is CATSRVRGGSGAGYGYTF. In DNA, the CDR3 is TGTGCCACCAGCAGAGTTCGAGGCGGATCAGGGGCTGGCTATGGCTACACCTTC.

The chain carries TRBV29-1 and TRBJ2-7, with D unclear. The CDR3 runs to 13 residues. V gave up 0 bases and J gave up 7 bases, with 13 bases separating them. Germline V gene lookup returns CDR1 SQVTM and CDR2 ANQGSEA. The chain's CDR3 is CSVEEGSYGEQYF. The CDR3 DNA reads TGCAGCGTTGAAGAGGGGTCCTATGGGGAGCAGTACTTC.

The chain couples TRBV15 to TRBJ1-1; D might be TRBD1 (6 bases). Trimming pared 4 bases from V and 0 bases from J, leaving 15 bases between. The CDR3 has 16 amino acids. Germline V CDR1 and CDR2: LNHNV, YYDKDF (reference sequence). The CDR3 region has the DNA TGTGCCACCAGCATATCCCCCGGACAGTTGAACACTGAAGCTTTCTTT. This sequence encodes CATSISPGQLNTEAFF.

The CDR3 region has the DNA TGCGCCAGCAGCCAAGGGGGAGAAGAGCAGTTCTTC. This sequence encodes CASSQGGEEQFF. The rearrangement links TRBV4-1 to TRBJ2-1; tentative D call: TRBD2 (5 bases). The germline CDR1 and CDR2 sequences are MGHRA and YSYEKL. CDR3 size: 12 residues. V was shortened by 1 base and J by 10 bases, with 8 bases between the two germline ends.

With respect to this clone: It is unclear where the CDR3 begins or ends on the DNA, so no DNA is shown, and the CDR3 is as TCRdb lists it. The gene calls are TRBV11-2 and TRBJ2-3; the table's D call TRBD2 went unverified against the DNA. Germline CDR1 is SGHAT and CDR2 is FQNNGV. With termini counted, the CDR3 has 16 amino acids. CDR3 sequence: CASSDSGGFLADTQYF.

In this sample, this clone turned up once. The chain employs TRBV12-5 and TRBJ1-1, with D perhaps TRBD1 (5 bases). The CDR3 has 15 amino acids. V was shortened by 3 bases and J by 5 bases, with 16 bases between the two germline ends. CDR1 is LGHNT and CDR2 is FRNRAP in the germline V gene. CDR3 bases: TGTGCTAGTGGTTTCGACTCCACAGGAGGGACTGAAGCTTTCTTT. This encodes CASGFDSTGGTEAFF.

The chain has TRBV13 and TRBJ2-3; D assignment may be TRBD1 or TRBD2 (5 bases each). V lost 6 bases and J lost 6, with 16 bases in between. This CDR3 comprises 14 residues. Germline CDR1 is PRHDT and CDR2 is FYEKMQ (reference sequence). The CDR3 region is CASREDTRGDTQYF. CDR3 sequence (DNA): TGTGCCAGCAGAGAGGACACTCGCGGGGATACGCAGTATTTT.

CDR3 sequence (DNA): TGCAGCGTTCGCGGTCAGGACTCCTACGAGCAGTACTTC. Translation gives CSVRGQDSYEQYF. The chain links TRBV29-1 to TRBJ2-7; no firm D call. The V end was cut by 5 bases, the J end by 0 bases, with 11 bases between. Germline CDR1 SQVTM, CDR2 ANQGSEA. The CDR3 loop spans 13 amino acids.

The chain combines TRBV4-1 with TRBJ1-2; 8 bases agree with TRBD1. Per the germline V gene, CDR1 is MGHRA and CDR2 is YSYEKL. The V and J ends lost 1 base and 4 bases, in that order; junction bases with no gene match: 2. The CDR3 contains 14 residues. CDR3 sequence (DNA): TGCGCCAGCAGCCAAGTCGGGACAGGCTATGGCTACACCTTC. It encodes CASSQVGTGYGYTF.

This clone was seen only a few times. The chain employs TRBV29-1 and TRBJ2-2; unclear D gene. The CDR3 has 13 residues. Germline CDR1 reads SQVTM; CDR2 reads ANQGSEA. V gave up 1 base and J gave up 7 bases, with 10 bases separating them. The CDR3 DNA sequence: TGCAGCGTTGAAGTGCGATCTATCGGGGAGCTGTTTTTT. It encodes CSVEVRSIGELFF.

This clone was found many times. This chain links TRBV2 with TRBJ1-2; maybe TRBD1 (6 bases). CDR1 is SNHLY, CDR2 FYNNEI, per germline. Between the trimmed V and J ends, which lost 3 bases and 2 bases, there was a span of 10 bases. CDR3 length: 14 residues. The DNA of the CDR3 is TGTGCCAGCAGTGATCTGGGGGGCAACTATGGCTACACCTTC. This gives the protein CASSDLGGNYGYTF. Combining the CDR3 with reference TRBV2 and TRBJ1-2 gives the whole variable domain EPEVTQTPSHQVTQMGQEVILRCVPISNHLYFYWYRQILGQKVEFLVSFYNNEISEKSEIFDDQFSVERPDGSNFTLKIRSTKLEDSAMYFCASSDLGGNYGYTFGSGTRLTVV.

The chain couples TRBV7-8 to TRBJ2-7; the match to TRBD2 covers 7 bases. The ends lost 5 bases at V and 3 bases at J; junction bases unmatched: 7. This CDR3 spans 14 amino acids. CDR1 is SGHVS, CDR2 FQNEAQ, per germline. This chain's CDR3 is CASSEYRGSYEQYF. DNA for the CDR3: TGTGCCAGCAGCGAGTATCGCGGGAGCTACGAGCAGTACTTC.

This chain joins TRBV9 and TRBJ2-2; 11 positions match TRBD2. Trimming removed 0 bases from V and 1 base from J; junction bases left unmatched: 2. The CDR3 runs 17 residues. Germline V gene data show CDR1 as SGDLS and CDR2 as YYNGEE. CDR3 in amino acids: CASSVATSGGNTGELFF. CDR3 coding DNA: TGTGCCAGCAGCGTAGCAACTAGCGGGGGGAACACCGGGGAGCTGTTTTTT.

Concerning this clone: The sample holds other DNA sequences that translate to the same CDR3. The V gene is TRBV7-9, the J gene TRBJ2-7; a possible D gene is TRBD1 (5 bases). V shed 0 bases and J shed 3 bases, with 6 bases lying between them. The V gene's germline CDR1 is SEHNR and CDR2 FQNEAQ (reference sequence). CDR3 length: 13 amino acids. The CDR3 coding sequence is TGTGCCAGCAGCTTAGCTGACAGCTACGAGCAGTACTTC. The encoded protein is CASSLADSYEQYF.

The V gene is TRBV7-2, the J gene TRBJ1-4; a weak D match, TRBD1 (5 bases). The V end was cut by 5 bases, the J end by 5 bases, with 15 bases between. The CDR3 runs to 15 residues. Germline V gene sequence: CDR1 SGHTA, CDR2 FQGNSA. This chain's CDR3 is CASSQTIGGNEKLFF. CDR3 DNA: TGTGCCAGCAGCCAAACAATCGGGGGGAATGAAAAACTGTTTTTT.